This T cell receptor (beta chain) was captured by sequencing in a study of human T cells and chemical hapten exposure. Looking at the study overall: Per-sample TCR yield variation was attributed mainly to small pooled library volume differences. Overall study results and limits: Sensitizing to DPC left TCRs with a frequency above 1 in 1000 unaltered.

Trimming pared 3 bases from V and 3 bases from J, leaving 12 bases between. Germline V gives CDR1 SQVTM, CDR2 ANQGSEA. The CDR3 runs to 14 residues. Total RNA extraction was carried out from unfractionated whole blood. In regard to this clonotype: Its matching antigen is unknown.

The library labeled individual cDNA molecules by adding unique molecular identifiers to them. As processed by the authors: With a range of roughly 23,224 to 690,600, the median per sample was 95,638 TCRs. TCRdb re-called the reads through MiXCR, storing one row per CDR3 protein. The V and J calls were determined by TCRdb, not by the authors. The data hold around 120,000 distinct CDR3 sequences, with more than 8.5% observed a single time. Sequenced sample: whole blood. The sequence came from a human donor in good health. Some clones in this sample may be carry-over from other donors' samples. The rearrangement uses TRBV29-1 and TRBJ2-1; unclear D gene. The CDR3 bases are TGCAGCGTTGATCGGCCGGCGGTCTACAATGAGCAGTTCTTC. This translates into CSVDRPAVYNEQFF.